The 24 T cell receptor beta chains given below trace back to one sample, sequenced in a study of Graves' ophthalmopathy and Graves' hyperthyroidism. Amplification from RNA transcripts yielded the TCR beta CDR3 regions. HTBI-primed first-round RT-PCR preceded second-round multiplex PCR. TCRdb ran MiXCR on the multiplex PCR reads and lists one entry per CDR3 protein. The sample holds approximately 460,000 distinct CDR3 sequences, about 15% seen once. Specimen: blood. These receptors originate from a woman in her 30s with Graves' ophthalmopathy.

This clonotype showed up many times. V usage is TRBV6-2 or TRBV6-3 and J usage is TRBJ2-7; tentatively, D is TRBD1 or TRBD2 (7 bases each). Germline V gene lookup returns CDR1 MNHEY and CDR2 SVGEGT. This CDR3 comprises 12 residues. The germline V and J ends were trimmed by 6 bases and 7 bases, with 13 bases remaining between them. The DNA of the CDR3 is TGTGCCAGCAGGAGCGGGACAGCGGAGCAGTACTTC. This gives the protein CASRSGTAEQYF.

The genes are TRBV27 and TRBJ1-2, with D tentatively TRBD1 (6 bases). Germline CDR1 and CDR2: MNHEY and SMNVEV (reference sequence). Between the trimmed V and J ends, which lost 5 bases and 6 bases, there was a span of 25 bases. The CDR3 has 17 residues. For the CDR3, the DNA is TGTGCCAGCAGTCGTACACATACACCCTCCGGGACAAATGGCTACACCTTC. Its translation: CASSRTHTPSGTNGYTF.

This clonotype was seen at least ten times. The rearrangement uses TRBV29-1 and TRBJ1-1, with a possible D match to TRBD1 (5 bases). Deletions cut 8 bases from V and 3 bases from J, with 13 bases between. The CDR3 loop spans 12 amino acids. The V gene's germline CDR1 is SQVTM and CDR2 ANQGSEA. CDR3 loop: CSTRRDDTEAFF. CDR3 sequence (DNA): TGCAGCACCCGCAGGGATGACACTGAAGCTTTCTTT.

Of note for this clonotype: The CDR3 does not end in the conserved phenylalanine or tryptophan, so this is likely a read error. This chain connects TRBV7-9 to TRBJ2-7, with D unresolved. Germline V gives CDR1 SEHNR, CDR2 FQNEAQ (reference sequence). V lost 1 base, J lost 0 bases, and 7 bases lay in between. The CDR3 totals 14 residues. In nucleotides, the CDR3 is TGTGCCAGCAGCTTAGGGCGGAACTCCTACGAGCAGTACTAC. Its translation: CASSLGRNSYEQYY.

CDR3 region: CASSYVTGAPTEAFF. Here the CDR3 DNA reads TGTGCCAGCAGTTACGTTACAGGGGCCCCCACTGAAGCTTTCTTT. The chain links TRBV6-5 to TRBJ1-1; 7 bases match TRBD1. CDR3 size: 15 residues. Germline CDR1 MNHEY, CDR2 SVGAGI. The V gene end was trimmed by 2 bases and the J gene end by 4 bases; junction bases not matched to a gene: 7.

This clonotype has a count of ten or more. The chain couples TRBV5-1 to TRBJ2-7; tentatively, D is TRBD1 (5 bases). The CDR3 contains 15 residues. Germline lookup yields CDR1 SGHRS and CDR2 YFSETQ. Deletions cut 1 base from V and 2 bases from J, with 13 bases between. CDR3 sequence reads: CASSLSPDKTYEQYF. The CDR3 DNA reads TGCGCCAGCAGCTTGAGTCCGGACAAGACCTACGAGCAGTACTTC.

A remark on this clonotype: This may be a read error: a much more frequent sequence differs by one nucleotide. V gene TRBV6-1 combines with J gene TRBJ1-1, with a weak D call TRBD1 (6 bases). The CDR3 spans 14 residues. The germline V and J ends were trimmed by 7 bases and 5 bases, with 17 bases remaining between them. Per germline, CDR1 MNHNS and CDR2 SASEGT. The CDR3 spells CASIRRGEGTEAFF. The CDR3 DNA reads as TGTGCCAGCATTAGAAGGGGGGAAGGGACTGAAGCTTTCTTT.

V gene TRBV20-1 combines with J gene TRBJ2-7; TRBD2 matches 8 bases. Germline V gives CDR1 DFQATT, CDR2 SNEGSKA (reference sequence). Trimming removed 7 bases from V and 0 bases from J; junction bases left unmatched: 5. This CDR3 contains 13 residues. The CDR3 here is CSGREDFSYEQYF. In DNA form, the CDR3 reads TGCAGTGGGCGGGAGGACTTCTCCTACGAGCAGTACTTC.

The table lists this clonotype with a few counts. The V gene is TRBV9, the J gene TRBJ2-7, with 11 bases aligning to TRBD2. The CDR3 runs 15 residues. Germline trimming cut 5 bases from V and 4 bases from J; bases unmatched to any gene: 8. Germline V gene data show CDR1 as SGDLS and CDR2 as YYNGEE. CDR3 loop: CASSTTGTSGYEQYF. CDR3 sequence (DNA): TGTGCCAGCAGTACTACCGGGACTAGCGGATACGAGCAGTACTTC. The full variable domain, in which reference TRBV9 and TRBJ2-7 provide the parts outside the CDR3, is DSGVTQTPKHLITATGQRVTLRCSPRSGDLSVYWYQQSLDQGLQFLIQYYNGEERAKGNILERFSAQQFPDLHSELNLSSLELGDSALYFCASSTTGTSGYEQYFGPGTRLTVT.

The table lists this clonotype with many counts. V and J are TRBV20-1 and TRBJ1-1; no clear D gene. The CDR3 has 11 residues. The V gene lost 2 bases and the J gene lost 4 bases, with 5 bases spanning the gap. Germline CDR1 reads DFQATT; CDR2 reads SNEGSKA (reference sequence). The CDR3 spells CSARFLTEAFF. CDR3 nucleotide sequence: TGCAGTGCTAGATTTCTCACTGAAGCTTTCTTT.

This clonotype was recorded at least ten times. The chain links TRBV28 to TRBJ2-7; TRBD2 agrees at 13 bases. Trimming took 4 bases from V and 3 from J; bases not matched to a gene: 9. Germline values: CDR1 MDHEN, CDR2 SYDVKM. The CDR3 length is 17 residues. CDR3 nucleotides: TGTGCCAGCAGTTCACGCCGCGGACTAGCGGGAGTCTACGAGCAGTACTTC. This gives the protein CASSSRRGLAGVYEQYF.

This clonotype was observed a few times. This chain links TRBV3-1 with TRBJ2-7; 8 nucleotides align to TRBD2. CDR1 is LGHDT, CDR2 YNNKEL, per germline (reference sequence). This CDR3 has 19 amino acids. Unmatched junction bases numbered 17, after V lost 1 base and J lost 3 bases. The CDR3 DNA reads TGTGCCAGCAGCCAAGGGCTTAGCGGGACTCCGATTCTCAGCTACGAGCAGTACTTC. It is translated as CASSQGLSGTPILSYEQYF.

The chain uses TRBV12-3 or TRBV12-4 and TRBJ1-2; D perhaps matches TRBD1 (6 bases). The CDR3 has 15 amino acids. V was cut by 2 bases and J by 6 bases, with 16 bases left in between. This CDR3 reads CASSLSLGQSDGYTF. The CDR3 DNA reads as TGTGCCAGCAGTTTATCCCTCGGACAGAGCGATGGCTACACCTTC.

Concerning this clonotype: A much bigger clone sits one base away, suggesting this may be a read error. The CDR3 carries no conserved terminal phenylalanine or tryptophan, so it likely arises from a read error. The V call is TRBV19, the J call TRBJ2-7; 12 bases agree with TRBD2. Germline CDR1 is LNHDA and CDR2 is SQIVND (reference sequence). The CDR3 sequence is 15 residues long. V lost 5 bases, J lost 1 base, and 3 bases stayed unmatched. The CDR3 loop reads CASSFGLAGSYEQYS. CDR3 sequence (DNA): TGTGCCAGTAGTTTCGGACTAGCGGGATCCTACGAGCAGTACTCC.

The table lists this clonotype with many counts. This chain joins TRBV28 and TRBJ2-7; 9 bases align to TRBD2. This CDR3 contains 19 residues. Trimming at V came to 2 bases and at J to 2 bases, leaving 16 bases not matched to a gene. From germline, CDR1 is MDHEN and CDR2 SYDVKM. CDR3 DNA sequence: TGTGCCAGCAGTTTACTCGGCATTAGCGGGAGTTTAGCGGCCTACGAGCAGTACTTC. Protein sequence: CASSLLGISGSLAAYEQYF.

This clonotype showed up many times. V and J are TRBV6-5 and TRBJ2-6; D remains ambiguous. This CDR3 is 15 amino acids long. Looked up from germline, CDR1 is MNHEY and CDR2 is SVGAGI. V was pared by 0 bases and J by 4 bases, with 7 bases between. CDR3 sequence: CASSYSPVGANVLTF. In nucleotides, the CDR3 is TGTGCCAGCAGTTACTCCCCCGTCGGGGCCAACGTCCTGACTTTC.

The sample holds many counts of this clonotype. The chain joins TRBV28 to TRBJ2-4; 10 bases match TRBD1. The CDR3 runs 17 residues. Germline CDR1 is MDHEN and CDR2 is SYDVKM. V shed 0 bases, J shed 9 bases, and the junction held 11 bases outside the gene matches. The CDR3: CASSLWTGGSDNSIQYF. The CDR3 DNA follows: TGTGCCAGCAGTTTATGGACAGGGGGCTCGGATAATAGCATTCAGTACTTC.

This clonotype was seen a few times. The chain couples TRBV15 to TRBJ2-5; D not certain. Deletions cut 4 bases from V and 1 base from J, with 19 bases between. The CDR3 is made up of 17 amino acids. Germline CDR1 is LNHNV and CDR2 is YYDKDF (reference sequence). The CDR3 nucleotides are TGTGCCACCAGCAAACCACCCACCCAGAGACCCCAAGAGACCCAGTACTTC. Encoded protein: CATSKPPTQRPQETQYF.

This clonotype was seen only a few times. J is TRBJ2-7 and V is TRBV12-3 or TRBV12-4; D tentatively fits TRBD1 or TRBD2 (5 bases each). The CDR3 is 15 amino acids. Trimming pared 6 bases from V and 2 bases from J, leaving 17 bases between. As DNA, the CDR3 is TGTGCCAGCAGCTTTGAACGGGGCAGGGCCTACGAGCAGTACTTC. This translates into CASSFERGRAYEQYF.

Many counts were recorded for this clonotype. The CDR3 nucleotides read TGTGCCACCAGCAGAGGGGGGTTTGGTAACACCGGGGAGCTGTTTTTT. As protein: CATSRGGFGNTGELFF. This chain connects TRBV15 to TRBJ2-2; D is possibly TRBD1 or TRBD2 (5 bases each). The germline V gene has CDR1 LNHNV and CDR2 YYDKDF (reference sequence). The CDR3 has 16 amino acids. Between the trimmed V and J ends, which lost 1 base and 2 bases, there was a span of 11 bases.

This clonotype was found many times. V and J are TRBV28 and TRBJ1-5; D may be TRBD1 (5 bases). The V gene lost 5 bases and the J gene lost 3 bases, with 14 bases spanning the gap. The germline gives CDR1 MDHEN, CDR2 SYDVKM. This CDR3 has 15 amino acids. The DNA of the CDR3 is TGTGCCAGCAGTCCGGGGCTGGGCGACAATCAGCCCCAGCATTTT. As protein: CASSPGLGDNQPQHF.

This clonotype was picked up many times. The chain joins TRBV3-1 to TRBJ1-5; tentative D call: TRBD1 (5 bases). This CDR3 has 17 residues. Germline CDR1 LGHDT, CDR2 YNNKEL (reference sequence). Deletions cut 0 bases from V and 0 bases from J, with 12 bases between. The CDR3 region has the DNA TGTGCCAGCAGCCAAGATGGGGCAGGAAATAGCAATCAGCCCCAGCATTTT. This gives the protein CASSQDGAGNSNQPQHF.

V usage is TRBV12-3 or TRBV12-4 and J usage is TRBJ2-7; D remains ambiguous. The CDR3 runs 13 residues. V was clipped by 10 bases and J by 2 bases, with 15 bases between them. The CDR3 DNA is TGTGCCACCGCCTACGCAGAAACCTACGAGCAGTACTTC. As protein: CATAYAETYEQYF.

This clonotype was seen a few times. The chain uses TRBV7-8 and TRBJ2-2; D remains ambiguous. CDR3 length: 17 amino acids. Trimming cost V 7 bases and J 5 bases, with 23 bases left between them. Germline lookup yields CDR1 SGHVS and CDR2 FQNEAQ. The DNA for the CDR3 is TGTGCCAGCACCAAAACCCCTAGGCCAAAAAGAACCGGGGAGCTGTTTTTT. This translates into CASTKTPRPKRTGELFF.